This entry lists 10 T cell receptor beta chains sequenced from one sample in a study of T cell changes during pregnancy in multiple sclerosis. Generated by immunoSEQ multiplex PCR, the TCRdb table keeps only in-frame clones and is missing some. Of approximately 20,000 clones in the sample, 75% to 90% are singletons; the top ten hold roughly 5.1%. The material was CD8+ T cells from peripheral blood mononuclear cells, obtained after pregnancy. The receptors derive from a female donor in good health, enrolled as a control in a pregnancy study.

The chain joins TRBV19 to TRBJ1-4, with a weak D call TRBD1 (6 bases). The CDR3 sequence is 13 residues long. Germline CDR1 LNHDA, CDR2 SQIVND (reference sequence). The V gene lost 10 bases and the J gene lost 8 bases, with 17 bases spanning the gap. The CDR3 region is CATMTRGGEKLFF. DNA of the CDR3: TGTGCCACTATGACCAGGGGCGGAGAAAAACTGTTTTTT.

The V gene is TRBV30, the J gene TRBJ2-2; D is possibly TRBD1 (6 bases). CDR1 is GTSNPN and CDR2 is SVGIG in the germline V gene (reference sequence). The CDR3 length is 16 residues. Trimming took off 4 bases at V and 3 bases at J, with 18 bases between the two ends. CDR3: CAWNGRGGRDTGELFF. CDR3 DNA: TGTGCCTGGAATGGCAGGGGTGGTCGGGACACCGGGGAGCTGTTTTTT.

Here the CDR3 DNA reads TGTGCCAGCAGTTCCGGACAGACGCGTTCCTACGAGCAGTACTTC. Translated: CASSSGQTRSYEQYF. The gene calls are TRBV27 and TRBJ2-7, with D maybe TRBD1 (6 bases). V shed 4 bases and J shed 1 base, with 14 bases lying between them. The CDR3 length is 15 residues. The germline V gene encodes CDR1 MNHEY and CDR2 SMNVEV (reference sequence).

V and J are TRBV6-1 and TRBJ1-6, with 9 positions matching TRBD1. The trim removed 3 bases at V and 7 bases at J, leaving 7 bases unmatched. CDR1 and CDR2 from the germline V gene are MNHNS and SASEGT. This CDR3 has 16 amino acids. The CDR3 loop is CASSDYEGTGNSPLHF. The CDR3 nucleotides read TGTGCCAGCAGTGACTATGAGGGGACAGGGAATTCACCCCTCCACTTT.

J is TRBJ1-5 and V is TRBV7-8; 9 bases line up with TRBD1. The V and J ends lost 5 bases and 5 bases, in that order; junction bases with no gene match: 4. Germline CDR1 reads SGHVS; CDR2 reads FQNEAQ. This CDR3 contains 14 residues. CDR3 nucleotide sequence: TGTGCCAGCAGCCAGACAGGGGGGTATCAGCCCCAGCATTTT. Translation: CASSQTGGYQPQHF.

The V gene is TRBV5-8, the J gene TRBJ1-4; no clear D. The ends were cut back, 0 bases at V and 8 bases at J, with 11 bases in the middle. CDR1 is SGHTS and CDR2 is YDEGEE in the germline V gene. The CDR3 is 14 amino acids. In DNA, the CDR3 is TGTGCCAGCAGCTTGGTAACCCGAGGGGAAAAACTGTTTTTT. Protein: CASSLVTRGEKLFF.

The CDR3 nucleotides are TGTGCCAGCAGTTTATATGGGGCGCGTACTGAAGCTTTCTTT. Translated: CASSLYGARTEAFF. The chain recombines TRBV27 with TRBJ1-1; TRBD1 is a possible D gene (5 bases). Per germline, CDR1 MNHEY and CDR2 SMNVEV (reference sequence). This CDR3 region has 14 residues. The germline V and J ends were trimmed by 1 base and 5 bases, with 11 bases remaining between them.

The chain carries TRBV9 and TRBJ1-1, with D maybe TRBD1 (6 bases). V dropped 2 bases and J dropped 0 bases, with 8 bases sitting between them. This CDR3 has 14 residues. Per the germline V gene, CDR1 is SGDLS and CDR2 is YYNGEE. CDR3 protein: CASSVGTLNTEAFF. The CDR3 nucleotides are TGTGCCAGCAGCGTCGGGACACTGAACACTGAAGCTTTCTTT.

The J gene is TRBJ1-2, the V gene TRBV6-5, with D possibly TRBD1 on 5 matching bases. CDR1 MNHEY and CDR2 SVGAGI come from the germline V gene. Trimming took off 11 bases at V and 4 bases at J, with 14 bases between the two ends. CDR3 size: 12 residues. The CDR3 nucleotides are TGTGCCTCGGGGCCGGGAGGCTATGGCTACACCTTC. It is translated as CASGPGGYGYTF.

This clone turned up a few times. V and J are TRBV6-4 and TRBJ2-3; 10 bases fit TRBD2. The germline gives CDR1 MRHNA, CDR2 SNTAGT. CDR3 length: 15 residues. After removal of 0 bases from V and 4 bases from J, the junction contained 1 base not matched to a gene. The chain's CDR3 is CASSDSSGGPDTQYF. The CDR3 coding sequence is TGTGCCAGCAGTGACTCTAGCGGGGGGCCAGATACGCAGTATTTT.